The clone carrying this TCR beta chain was seen many times. TCRdb used MiXCR to reprocess the 5' RACE reads, holding one entry per CDR3 protein. Among about 210,000 distinct CDR3 sequences, roughly a tenth were seen once, and the ten largest hold just over 5%. The data originate from a study of identical twins. This CDR3 region has 14 residues. CDR1 and CDR2 (germline): SGHAT, FQNNGV. V was cut by 3 bases and J by 4 bases, with 12 bases left in between. The source is a young woman in good health. Sample: memory (CD45RO+) T cells sorted from blood. The chain carries TRBV11-2 and TRBJ2-5; the D gene is possibly TRBD1 (6 bases). CDR3 DNA sequence: TGTGCCAGCAGCTTCAGGGGCGCCCGAGAGACCCAGTACTTC. It codes for CASSFRGARETQYF. Together with reference TRBV11-2 and TRBJ2-5, the CDR3 gives the full variable domain: EAGVAQSPRYKIIEKRQSVAFWCNPISGHATLYWYQQILGQGPKLLIQFQNNGVVDDSQLPKDRFSAERLKGVDSTLKIQPAKLEDSAVYLCASSFRGARETQYFGPGTRLLVL.